The 29 T cell receptor beta chains below come from one sample, sequenced in a study of cytomegalovirus exposure and HLA in healthy donors. PCR used 60 Vbeta primers and 13 Jbeta primers. Sequenced by immunoSEQ multiplex PCR; TCRdb stores in-frame clones only, minus some. The sample consists of around 150,000 clones, around 83% of them appearing once. Sequencing was done on a sample of PBMCs. These receptors were collected from a girl aged 2 to 10 in good health and CMV-seropositive.

As to this clone: The identical CDR3 is also encoded by other nucleotide sequences in the sample. V usage is TRBV11-3 and J usage is TRBJ2-7; D is unresolved. Trimming pared 1 base from V and 1 base from J, leaving 5 bases between. Germline CDR1 SGHNT, CDR2 YENEEA. The CDR3 runs 13 residues. In nucleotides, the CDR3 is TGTGCCAGCAGCTTAGGTCCTTCCTACGAGCAGTACTTC. Translated, it gives CASSLGPSYEQYF.

This clone was detected a few times. The chain links TRBV5-5 to TRBJ1-4; D call uncertain. V was cut by 4 bases and J by 8 bases, with 18 bases left in between. CDR1 and CDR2 (germline): SGHKS, YYEKEE (reference sequence). The CDR3 has 15 amino acids. The chain's CDR3 is CASSVSHARGEKLFF. CDR3 in DNA: TGTGCCAGCAGCGTTTCACACGCCAGAGGGGAAAAACTGTTTTTT.

This chain joins TRBV30 and TRBJ2-7; the match to TRBD2 covers 14 bases. The CDR3 has 16 amino acids. With 1 base clipped from V and 0 bases from J, the junction kept 2 bases outside the gene matches. Germline V CDR1 and CDR2: GTSNPN, SVGIG (reference sequence). CDR3 DNA: TGTGCCTGGAGTGAAGGACTAGCGGGAGGCTCCTACGAGCAGTACTTC. This encodes CAWSEGLAGGSYEQYF.

J is TRBJ2-5 and V is TRBV5-1; no reliable D call. The CDR3 totals 12 residues. Looked up from germline, CDR1 is SGHRS and CDR2 is YFSETQ. Trimming removed 8 bases at V and 1 base at J, with 9 bases between. The CDR3 DNA follows: TGCGCCAGGGCAACCCTCCAAGAGACCCAGTACTTC. Its translation is CARATLQETQYF.

The chain carries TRBV28 and TRBJ1-4; 10 positions match TRBD1. V gave up 5 bases and J gave up 6 bases; unmatched junction bases: 6. Germline values: CDR1 MDHEN, CDR2 SYDVKM. This CDR3 has 15 residues. This CDR3 reads CASSPTGGGDEKLFF. The CDR3 nucleotides read TGTGCCAGCAGTCCGACAGGGGGCGGCGATGAAAAACTGTTTTTT.

This rearrangement joins TRBV5-1 to TRBJ2-6, with TRBD2 matching over 11 bases. The CDR3 length is 18 residues. The V and J ends lost 4 bases and 2 bases, in that order; junction bases with no gene match: 8. The germline CDR1 and CDR2 sequences are SGHRS and YFSETQ. The CDR3: CASSTPLAGGTGANVLTF. CDR3 in DNA: TGCGCCAGCAGCACCCCCCTAGCGGGAGGCACTGGGGCCAACGTCCTGACTTTC.

The chain carries TRBV27 and TRBJ1-4, with 7 bases matching TRBD1. V shed 2 bases and J 8 bases; nucleotides not matched to a gene: 5. The CDR3 contains 14 residues. Germline V gene sequence: CDR1 MNHEY, CDR2 SMNVEV (reference sequence). In nucleotides, the CDR3 is TGTGCCAGCAGTTTAAGACAGGGTGGAGAAAAACTGTTTTTT. Protein sequence: CASSLRQGGEKLFF. Complete variable domain (other parts from reference TRBV27 and TRBJ1-4): EAQVTQNPRYLITVTGKKLTVTCSQNMNHEYMSWYRQDPGLGLRQIYYSMNVEVTDKGDVPEGYKVSRKEKRNFPLILESPSPNQTSLYFCASSLRQGGEKLFFGSGTQLSVL.

The rearrangement joins TRBV19 to TRBJ1-1; no clear D gene. Trimming left V 4 bases short and J 11 bases short, with 14 bases between. CDR3 size: 12 residues. Germline values: CDR1 LNHDA, CDR2 SQIVND (reference sequence). This chain's CDR3 is CASSTAVQAAFF. The CDR3 DNA is TGTGCCAGTAGTACAGCCGTTCAGGCGGCTTTCTTT.

The chain combines TRBV30 with TRBJ1-3; 8 nucleotides match TRBD1. Germline V gene lookup returns CDR1 GTSNPN and CDR2 SVGIG (reference sequence). J gave up 8 bases and V 4 bases, and 13 bases lay outside the gene matches. There are 15 residues in the CDR3. CDR3 sequence (DNA): TGTGCCTGGAAAAGACAGGGGTTGAGATCAGACACCATATATTTT. The encoded protein is CAWKRQGLRSDTIYF.

This chain links TRBV29-1 with TRBJ2-3; no firm D call. The CDR3 sequence is 13 residues long. Trimming stripped 2 bases from V and 0 bases from J, with 6 bases between. CDR1 and CDR2 (germline): SQVTM, ANQGSEA. As DNA, the CDR3 is TGCAGCGTTGAACCAGGAAGCACAGATACGCAGTATTTT. It codes for CSVEPGSTDTQYF.

The chain links TRBV20-1 to TRBJ2-1, with D possibly TRBD2 on 5 matching bases. The CDR3 loop spans 10 amino acids. Trimming cost V 4 bases and J 7 bases, with 5 bases left between them. The germline gives CDR1 DFQATT, CDR2 SNEGSKA (reference sequence). CDR3 protein: CSAKRNEQFF. The CDR3 DNA reads as TGCAGTGCTAAGCGGAATGAGCAGTTCTTC.

This chain links TRBV10-3 with TRBJ2-1; D is possibly TRBD1 (6 bases). The CDR3 sequence is 16 residues long. CDR1 is ENHRY and CDR2 is SYGVKD in the germline V gene. V was pared by 6 bases and J by 2 bases, with 17 bases between. The CDR3 bases are TGTGCCATCAGCGGGAACCAGGGGAGAGCCTACAATGAGCAGTTCTTC. Its protein is CAISGNQGRAYNEQFF.

This chain joins TRBV5-4 and TRBJ2-1, with TRBD2 as a possible D gene (5 bases). The CDR3 covers 13 residues. CDR1 and CDR2 from the germline V gene are SGHNT and YYREEE (reference sequence). Trimming stripped 3 bases from V and 9 bases from J, with 13 bases between. Here the CDR3 DNA reads TGTGCCAGCAGCTCCCAACTACTAGGTGAGCAGTTCTTC. Translation: CASSSQLLGEQFF.

The chain combines TRBV9 with TRBJ1-2; 7 bases align to TRBD1. This CDR3 has 14 residues. V was clipped by 0 bases and J by 5 bases; unmatched bases: 4. Germline loops: CDR1 SGDLS, CDR2 YYNGEE. For the CDR3, the DNA is TGTGCCAGCAGCGTAGACAGCAGGGGGTATGGCTACACCTTC. Translating gives CASSVDSRGYGYTF.

The CDR3 region has the DNA TGTGCCAGCAGCGTACTGAGTGGTGAGCAGTTCTTC. It is translated as CASSVLSGEQFF. This chain links TRBV9 with TRBJ2-1; D is uncertain. This CDR3 spans 12 amino acids. Trimming cost V 1 base and J 9 bases, with 8 bases left between them. Germline CDR1 SGDLS, CDR2 YYNGEE.

The chain has TRBV20-1 and TRBJ1-2; no definite D call. V gave up 7 bases and J gave up 6 bases, with 9 bases separating them. From germline, CDR1 is DFQATT and CDR2 SNEGSKA (reference sequence). This CDR3 comprises 10 residues. The chain's CDR3 is CSVVLNGYTF. The CDR3 bases are TGCAGTGTTGTTTTAAATGGCTACACCTTC.

The V call is TRBV4-1, the J call TRBJ2-7; 8 bases line up with TRBD2. The germline gives CDR1 MGHRA, CDR2 YSYEKL. The CDR3 totals 16 residues. The trim removed 4 bases at V and 0 bases at J, leaving 8 bases unmatched. CDR3 in DNA: TGCGCCAGCAGCCCCCGGGGGGGCCAAAGCTCCTACGAGCAGTACTTC. Amino acid sequence: CASSPRGGQSSYEQYF.

V is TRBV10-3 and J is TRBJ1-1, with 7 bases that match TRBD1. The CDR3 has 14 amino acids. Germline V gene data show CDR1 as ENHRY and CDR2 as SYGVKD. Trimming cost V 2 bases and J 3 bases; bases outside gene matches: 3. CDR3 amino acids: CAISEEGADTEAFF. CDR3 sequence (DNA): TGTGCCATCAGTGAGGAGGGGGCGGACACTGAAGCTTTCTTT.

V is TRBV7-8 and J is TRBJ2-7, with a possible D match to TRBD1 (6 bases). The CDR3 is made up of 15 amino acids. Germline loops: CDR1 SGHVS, CDR2 FQNEAQ. V lost 5 bases and J lost 2, with 16 bases in between. The CDR3, as DNA: TGTGCCAGCAGCCTGAACAGGGCGTTCCCCTACGAGCAGTACTTC. Its protein product is CASSLNRAFPYEQYF.

This chain connects TRBV5-1 to TRBJ1-2, with 9 bases matching TRBD1. J gave up 5 bases and V 0 bases, and 8 bases lay outside the gene matches. The CDR3 sequence is 16 residues long. The germline CDR1 and CDR2 sequences are SGHRS and YFSETQ. The CDR3, as DNA: TGCGCCAGCAGCTTGGCCCTCGGGACAGGGATGTATGGCTACACCTTC. Translation: CASSLALGTGMYGYTF.

In its sample, this clone was seen once. The chain has TRBV28 and TRBJ2-7, with TRBD1 matching 7 bases. V gave up 5 bases and J gave up 3 bases; unmatched junction bases: 4. Germline V lookup: CDR1 MDHEN, CDR2 SYDVKM. The CDR3 runs 13 residues. The CDR3 DNA follows: TGTGCCAGCAGTAGGGACAGATACTACGAGCAGTACTTC. As protein: CASSRDRYYEQYF.

V gene TRBV9 combines with J gene TRBJ2-2; possibly TRBD1 for D (5 bases). The V end lost 0 bases, the J end lost 6 bases, and 12 bases lay between the germline ends. The CDR3 extends over 15 amino acids. Germline V lookup: CDR1 SGDLS, CDR2 YYNGEE. The CDR3 region has the DNA TGTGCCAGCAGCGTAGACCCTGGCAGGGCCGGGGAGCTGTTTTTT. Translation: CASSVDPGRAGELFF.

The rearrangement links TRBV9 to TRBJ2-3; the D gene is possibly TRBD2 (6 bases). V shed 3 bases and J shed 1 base, with 12 bases lying between them. Germline loops: CDR1 SGDLS, CDR2 YYNGEE. The CDR3 covers 15 residues. The CDR3 protein is CASSETERGTDTQYF. The CDR3 DNA reads TGTGCCAGCAGCGAGACGGAGCGGGGCACAGATACGCAGTATTTT.

This clone was seen a handful of times. The rearrangement joins TRBV11-2 to TRBJ2-2; weak D call: TRBD1 (5 bases). Germline assignment: CDR1 SGHAT and CDR2 FQNNGV. The CDR3 contains 17 residues. Trimming took off 0 bases at V and 5 bases at J, with 16 bases between the two ends. The CDR3 protein is CASSLDPYRGKTGELFF. CDR3 bases: TGTGCCAGCAGCTTAGATCCTTATAGGGGAAAGACCGGGGAGCTGTTTTTT.

A word on this clone: A junction end diverges from the germline sequence, so it may reflect a read error. The genes are TRBV11-2 and TRBJ1-1, with TRBD1 matching 9 bases. This CDR3 is 13 amino acids long. Germline V gene data show CDR1 as SGHAT and CDR2 as FQNNGV. CDR3 protein: CASSFTGGGRELF. The DNA for the CDR3 is TGTGCCAGCAGCTTTACAGGGGGCGGCAGGGAGCTCTTT.

This CDR3 is CAWSVLWAGNGTQYF. In nucleotides, the CDR3 is TGTGCCTGGAGTGTACTATGGGCAGGGAACGGGACCCAGTACTTC. The rearrangement joins TRBV30 to TRBJ2-5, with D possibly being TRBD1 (5 bases). The length of the CDR3 is 15 residues. The germline CDR1 and CDR2 sequences are GTSNPN and SVGIG (reference sequence). Between the trimmed V and J ends, which lost 0 bases and 7 bases, there was a span of 18 bases.

The chain joins TRBV28 to TRBJ1-2; D gene unclear. The V end was cut by 4 bases, the J end by 10 bases, with 10 bases between. CDR1 and CDR2 (germline): MDHEN, SYDVKM. This CDR3 has 11 residues. The DNA of the CDR3 is TGTGCCAGCAGTTATCCCGGGGACTACACCTTC. Amino acid sequence: CASSYPGDYTF.

As DNA, the CDR3 is TGTGCCAGCAGTTCCCCCCAAAATGAGCAGTTCTTC. Protein product: CASSSPQNEQFF. This chain joins TRBV28 and TRBJ2-1, with D unclear. V gave up 4 bases and J gave up 7 bases, with 8 bases separating them. The CDR3 is 12 amino acids. Germline V lookup: CDR1 MDHEN, CDR2 SYDVKM.

The chain uses TRBV30 and TRBJ1-4; 12 positions match TRBD1. This CDR3 comprises 14 residues. Germline CDR1 reads GTSNPN; CDR2 reads SVGIG (reference sequence). The V and J ends lost 6 bases and 10 bases, in that order; junction bases with no gene match: 9. The CDR3 is CACYPGQGARKLFF. In DNA form, the CDR3 reads TGTGCCTGTTATCCGGGACAGGGGGCAAGAAAACTGTTTTTT.